The clone carrying this TCR beta chain has more than one count but fewer than ten. Antigen unknown. The record originates from a study of beta chain features in type 1 diabetes. Study findings and constraints: Type 1 diabetes patients had TCRB CDR3s that were shorter (moderately but significantly so) in all four CD4+ subsets. The study left unresolved whether HLA type influences TCRB rearrangement. Compared to healthy donors, patients appeared to have naive, central memory and Treg TCRB repertoires that were more alike.

Expressed TCRB transcripts were sequenced because the isolated RNA had all been reverse transcribed beforehand. The table came from immunoSEQ multiplex PCR; TCRdb's copy has only in-frame clones and leaves some out. The table records 300,000 to 400,000 clones, around 9% of them present only once. The CDR3 has 15 amino acids. Germline CDR1 and CDR2: SQVTM and ANQGSEA. J lost 4 bases, V lost 6 bases, and 9 bases had no gene match. Sequenced: central memory CD4+ T cells from blood. The sequence came from a man aged 25 to 40 with type 1 diabetes. The chain uses TRBV29-1 and TRBJ2-3; 11 bases map to TRBD2. CDR3 sequence reads: CSVDKTSGVSDTQYF. In DNA form, the CDR3 reads TGCAGCGTGGACAAGACTAGCGGGGTCTCAGATACGCAGTATTTT.